A single sample is the source of the 26 T cell receptor beta chains below, sequenced in a study of CD8 T cells in ankylosing spondylitis. Each CDR3 protein is one row after TCRdb ran MiXCR on the 5' RACE reads. Of 200,000 to 300,000 distinct CDR3 sequences detected, roughly 10% appear once; the ten largest clones hold 2% to 3%. What was sequenced was blood, either unsorted or a sorted T cell fraction (not recorded which). These TCRs come from a male donor with ankylosing spondylitis or in good health (not recorded which).

This clonotype has at least ten counts. The chain is built from TRBV4-2 and TRBJ2-5, with 11 bases that match TRBD2. After removal of 8 bases from V and 5 bases from J, the junction contained 7 bases not matched to a gene. CDR3 length equals 14 residues. Looked up from germline, CDR1 is LGHNA and CDR2 is YNFKEQ. CDR3 bases: TGTGCCAGCCGTAGCGGGAGGGAAGGGGAGACCCAGTACTTC. It codes for CASRSGREGETQYF.

This clonotype was detected ten times or more. V usage is TRBV12-3 or TRBV12-4 and J usage is TRBJ1-4; possibly TRBD1 for D (6 bases). The V end was cut by 6 bases, the J end by 8 bases, with 19 bases between. The CDR3 has 15 residues. CDR3 nucleotide sequence: TGTGCCAGCAGCCGGCTGACCCCACAGGGAGAAAAACTGTTTTTT. This sequence encodes CASSRLTPQGEKLFF.

The chain combines TRBV6-1 with TRBJ1-1; D unclear. V dropped 8 bases and J dropped 6 bases, with 16 bases sitting between them. CDR1 and CDR2 (germline): MNHNS, SASEGT. The CDR3 consists of 13 residues. CDR3 DNA sequence: TGTGCCAGCGCGGGCTTGGGAATCGCTGAAGCTTTCTTT. Its protein product is CASAGLGIAEAFF.

Many counts were recorded for this clonotype. This chain connects TRBV7-2 to TRBJ1-1; possible D gene TRBD1, 6 bases. The ends were cut back, 4 bases at V and 4 bases at J, with 19 bases in the middle. This CDR3 spans 16 amino acids. CDR1 and CDR2 (germline): SGHTA, FQGNSA. The CDR3, as DNA: TGTGCCAGCAGCTCCACCGGAGGCGGGGGCACCACTGAAGCTTTCTTT. Translated: CASSSTGGGGTTEAFF.

In this sample, this clonotype turned up many times. V usage is TRBV3-1 and J usage is TRBJ2-3; D possibly corresponds to TRBD2 (5 bases). Trimming shortened V by 2 bases and J by 3 bases, and 9 bases separated the two germline ends. The CDR3 contains 14 residues. The germline V gene encodes CDR1 LGHDT and CDR2 YNNKEL (reference sequence). CDR3 sequence: CASSQRTFTDTQYF. For the CDR3, the DNA is TGTGCCAGCAGCCAAAGGACTTTTACAGATACGCAGTATTTT.

This clonotype has only a few counts. V gene TRBV7-9 combines with J gene TRBJ2-3, with no clear D. Germline-derived CDR1 and CDR2 are SEHNR and FQNEAQ (reference sequence). This CDR3 region has 14 residues. The V end lost 2 bases, the J end lost 0 bases, and 6 bases lay between the germline ends. The CDR3 protein is CASSLSASTDTQYF. For the CDR3, the DNA is TGTGCCAGCAGCTTATCGGCTAGCACAGATACGCAGTATTTT.

This clonotype was seen more than once but under ten times. The genes are TRBV9 and TRBJ2-1; D gene ambiguous. Trimming removed 0 bases from V and 9 bases from J, with 19 bases in between. Germline CDR1 and CDR2: SGDLS and YYNGEE. There are 16 residues in the CDR3. In DNA form, the CDR3 reads TGTGCCAGCAGCGTAGTAGGTAGCCAATCATTCAGTGAGCAGTTCTTC. Translation gives CASSVVGSQSFSEQFF.

The chain recombines TRBV19 with TRBJ1-2; no firm D call. The V end lost 5 bases, the J end lost 7 bases, and 11 bases lay between the germline ends. The CDR3 has 12 amino acids. The V gene's germline CDR1 is LNHDA and CDR2 SQIVND (reference sequence). Written as DNA, the CDR3 is TGTGCCAGTAGTGTCGGAGGAGGTGGCTACACCTTC. It is translated as CASSVGGGGYTF.

This clonotype was picked up many times. The V gene is TRBV24-1, the J gene TRBJ2-3; 7 bases are a match to TRBD2. This CDR3 region has 16 residues. Germline V CDR1 and CDR2: KGHDR, SFDVKD. V lost 9 bases, J lost 4 bases, and 15 bases stayed unmatched. CDR3 amino acids: CATSSSGMGKADTQYF. The CDR3 region has the DNA TGTGCCACCTCTTCTAGCGGAATGGGAAAGGCAGATACGCAGTATTTT.

This clonotype was observed a few times. This chain links TRBV6-5 with TRBJ2-7, with TRBD1 as a possible D gene (5 bases). This CDR3 has 15 amino acids. V lost 4 bases to trimming and J lost 0 bases, with 13 bases between them. Germline assignment: CDR1 MNHEY and CDR2 SVGAGI. This CDR3 reads CASSSGAENSYEQYF. The CDR3 coding sequence is TGTGCCAGCAGTTCTGGGGCCGAAAACTCCTACGAGCAGTACTTC.

This clonotype was seen more than once but under ten times. J is TRBJ1-5 and V is TRBV7-2; unclear D gene. V lost 1 base and J lost 2, with 9 bases in between. Germline CDR1 reads SGHTA; CDR2 reads FQGNSA. This CDR3 has 15 residues. The CDR3 sequence: CASSLEAFGNQPQHF. In DNA, the CDR3 is TGTGCCAGCAGCTTAGAAGCTTTTGGCAATCAGCCCCAGCATTTT.

This clonotype has a count of ten or more. The V call is TRBV29-1, the J call TRBJ1-1, with D unresolved. Trimming took off 4 bases at V and 2 bases at J, with 11 bases between the two ends. The germline V gene encodes CDR1 SQVTM and CDR2 ANQGSEA. The CDR3 is 13 residues long. CDR3 in DNA: TGCAGCGTTGTATCTGTTCTTAACACTGAAGCTTTCTTT. As protein: CSVVSVLNTEAFF.

The chain carries TRBV7-8 and TRBJ1-1, with 12 bases identical to TRBD1. Germline V CDR1 and CDR2: SGHVS, FQNEAQ. The J segment lost 1 base and the V segment lost 5 bases, leaving 11 bases of the junction unmatched. The CDR3 has 18 amino acids. CDR3 coding DNA: TGTGCCAGCAGCGTAACAGGGACAGGGGGCAGTGCGAACACTGAAGCTTTCTTT. This encodes CASSVTGTGGSANTEAFF.

This clonotype has at least ten counts. The rearrangement uses TRBV3-1 and TRBJ2-7; 12 bases line up with TRBD2. Looked up from germline, CDR1 is LGHDT and CDR2 is YNNKEL (reference sequence). The V and J ends lost 1 base and 4 bases, in that order; junction bases with no gene match: 5. The CDR3 has 16 amino acids. CDR3 in DNA: TGTGCCAGCAGCCAAGCAGGGCTAGCGGGAGGGTACGAGCAGTACTTC. Protein sequence: CASSQAGLAGGYEQYF.

This rearrangement joins TRBV29-1 to TRBJ1-1; D gene ambiguous. With 5 bases removed from V and 0 bases from J, the gap between germline ends came to 10 bases. The CDR3 runs 13 residues. Germline V gene data show CDR1 as SQVTM and CDR2 as ANQGSEA. The CDR3 coding sequence is TGCAGCGTTCAAGGAGACATGAACACTGAAGCTTTCTTT. Translating gives CSVQGDMNTEAFF.

This clonotype has a count of ten or more. The chain combines TRBV30 with TRBJ2-3; no firm D call. The CDR3 covers 14 residues. Trimming took 2 bases from V and 3 from J, leaving 12 bases between them. From germline, CDR1 is GTSNPN and CDR2 SVGIG (reference sequence). CDR3 sequence (DNA): TGTGCCTGGAGTCGGAAGGGTGGGACAGATACGCAGTATTTT. Amino acids: CAWSRKGGTDTQYF.

This clonotype was seen repeatedly, ten times or more. The chain joins TRBV7-7 to TRBJ2-1; D gene ambiguous. The V gene's germline CDR1 is SSHAT and CDR2 FNYEAQ (reference sequence). The CDR3 consists of 13 residues. The V end was cut by 5 bases, the J end by 1 base, with 6 bases between. CDR3 nucleotide sequence: TGTGCCAGCAGCGCGGATTCCTACAATGAGCAGTTCTTC. Protein: CASSADSYNEQFF.

This clonotype was found many times. The chain couples TRBV5-1 to TRBJ1-4; 11 nucleotides agree with TRBD1. CDR3 length: 17 amino acids. Looked up from germline, CDR1 is SGHRS and CDR2 is YFSETQ. The V segment lost 2 bases and the J segment 0 bases; nucleotides outside the gene matches: 3. This CDR3 is CASSFGQGASTNEKLFF. CDR3 nucleotide sequence: TGCGCCAGCAGCTTCGGACAGGGGGCATCAACTAATGAAAAACTGTTTTTT.

At least ten counts were recorded for this clonotype. The genes are TRBV3-1 and TRBJ1-1, with a possible D match to TRBD1 (5 bases). The germline V gene has CDR1 LGHDT and CDR2 YNNKEL (reference sequence). The ends were cut back, 0 bases at V and 4 bases at J, with 15 bases in the middle. The CDR3 is made up of 16 amino acids. CDR3 amino acids: CASSQDLRGAGTEAFF. The CDR3 DNA is TGTGCCAGCAGCCAAGATCTTAGGGGCGCGGGCACTGAAGCTTTCTTT. Looking up the rest from reference TRBV3-1 and TRBJ1-1 gives the full variable domain: DTAVSQTPKYLVTQMGNDKSIKCEQNLGHDTMYWYKQDSKKFLKIMFSYNNKELIINETVPNRFSPKSPDKAHLNLHINSLELGDSAVYFCASSQDLRGAGTEAFFGQGTRLTVV.

The J gene is TRBJ2-3, the V gene TRBV3-1; TRBD2 aligns across 8 bases. Germline loops: CDR1 LGHDT, CDR2 YNNKEL (reference sequence). The junction had 7 bases not matched to a gene; V was cut back by 0 bases and J by 2 bases. The CDR3 is 17 amino acids. The chain's CDR3 is CASSQDTGGGFTDTQYF. The CDR3 nucleotides are TGTGCCAGCAGCCAAGATACGGGCGGGGGGTTCACAGATACGCAGTATTTT.

In its sample, this clonotype was seen many times. This sequence joins TRBV20-1 and TRBJ2-3; D is perhaps TRBD1 (7 bases). Germline V gene sequence: CDR1 DFQATT, CDR2 SNEGSKA (reference sequence). V shed 1 base and J shed 3 bases, with 17 bases lying between them. The CDR3 has 16 residues. The CDR3 DNA is TGCAGTGCTAGAGCCCCAGGGGGGCCAGGGACAGATACGCAGTATTTT. Translating gives CSARAPGGPGTDTQYF.

This clonotype was found many times. The chain carries TRBV19 and TRBJ2-3; TRBD1 or TRBD2 may be the D gene (5 bases each). Germline CDR1 and CDR2: LNHDA and SQIVND (reference sequence). The CDR3 sequence is 15 residues long. V was shortened by 5 bases and J by 4 bases, with 16 bases between the two germline ends. This CDR3 reads CASSFRSGTPDTQYF. CDR3 nucleotide sequence: TGTGCCAGTAGTTTTCGCTCCGGGACGCCAGATACGCAGTATTTT.

This clonotype was recorded many times. The rearrangement joins TRBV15 to TRBJ2-2, with D unclear. The CDR3 loop spans 12 amino acids. V was pared by 7 bases and J by 6 bases, with 9 bases between. The germline CDR1 and CDR2 sequences are LNHNV and YYDKDF (reference sequence). DNA for the CDR3: TGTGCCACCAACCTACCGCCCGGGGAGCTGTTTTTT. This encodes CATNLPPGELFF.

This clonotype was counted ten times or more. The rearrangement uses TRBV5-6 and TRBJ2-7, with 14 bases fitting TRBD2. The CDR3 runs to 15 residues. Germline CDR1 is SGHDT and CDR2 is YYEEEE. The trim removed 6 bases at V and 3 bases at J, leaving 5 bases unmatched. The CDR3 here is CASIGTSGSFYEQYF. CDR3 nucleotide sequence: TGTGCCAGCATCGGGACTAGCGGGAGCTTCTACGAGCAGTACTTC. The full variable domain, completed using reference TRBV5-6 and TRBJ2-7, is DAGVTQSPTHLIKTRGQQVTLRCSPKSGHDTVSWYQQALGQGPQFIFQYYEEEERQRGNFPDRFSGHQFPNYSSELNVNALLLGDSALYLCASIGTSGSFYEQYFGPGTRLTVT.

In this sample, this clonotype turned up a few times. The junction does not match germline at one end; this may be a read error. The V call is TRBV5-4, the J call TRBJ1-1, with 8 bases lining up with TRBD1. The CDR3 has 13 residues. Germline-derived CDR1 and CDR2 are SGHNT and YYREEE (reference sequence). CDR3 DNA sequence: TGTGCCAGCAGATTGGACAGGGCTGGTGAAGCTTTCTTT. As protein: CASRLDRAGEAFF.

This clonotype has at least ten counts. The chain recombines TRBV6-1 with TRBJ1-1; D is ambiguous. V was pared by 5 bases and J by 1 base, with 17 bases between. Germline V gives CDR1 MNHNS, CDR2 SASEGT. CDR3 length: 16 residues. DNA of the CDR3: TGTGCCAGCAGTAGACACCGGGATAAGGGGAACACTGAAGCTTTCTTT. Its translation is CASSRHRDKGNTEAFF.